The present entry profiles one T cell receptor (beta chain) with its context. These data come from a study of blood T cell repertoires in COVID-19. The study recruited people aged about 18 to 90 years across around 24 US areas. The CDR3 sequence is 17 residues long. The ends were cut back, 2 bases at V and 1 base at J, with 14 bases in the middle. Germline V gene lookup returns CDR1 MDHEN and CDR2 SYDVKM. Some clones are missing from TCRdb's copy, which holds only in-frame ones; the method was immunoSEQ multiplex PCR. The sample consists of 300,000 to 400,000 clones, 70% to 90% of them appearing once.

The gene calls are TRBV28 and TRBJ2-2, with D perhaps TRBD2 (6 bases). The receptor's source is a young woman who had recovered from COVID-19. The sequenced sample consisted of PBMCs or T cells enriched from blood (not recorded which). CDR3 in amino acids: CASSLTLGGKNTGELFF. The CDR3 nucleotides are TGTGCCAGCAGTTTAACCCTCGGGGGTAAGAACACCGGGGAGCTGTTTTTT. Together with reference TRBV28 and TRBJ2-2, the CDR3 gives the full variable domain: DVKVTQSSRYLVKRTGEKVFLECVQDMDHENMFWYRQDPGLGLRLIYFSYDVKMKEKGDIPEGYSVSREKKERFSLILESASTNQTSMYLCASSLTLGGKNTGELFFGEGSRLTVL.